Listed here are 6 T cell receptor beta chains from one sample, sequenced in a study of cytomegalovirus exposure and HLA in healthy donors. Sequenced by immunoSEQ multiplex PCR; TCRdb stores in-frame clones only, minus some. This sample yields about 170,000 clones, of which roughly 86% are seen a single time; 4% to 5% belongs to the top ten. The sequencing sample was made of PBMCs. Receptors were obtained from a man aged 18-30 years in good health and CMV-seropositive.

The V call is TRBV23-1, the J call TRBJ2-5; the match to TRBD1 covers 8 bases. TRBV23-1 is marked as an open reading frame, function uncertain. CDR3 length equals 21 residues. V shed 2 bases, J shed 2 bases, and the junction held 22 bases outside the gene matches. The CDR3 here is CASSQTTGQEGPGAAQETQYF. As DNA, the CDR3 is TGCGCCAGCAGTCAAACGACGGGACAGGAGGGGCCGGGCGCGGCTCAAGAGACCCAGTACTTC.

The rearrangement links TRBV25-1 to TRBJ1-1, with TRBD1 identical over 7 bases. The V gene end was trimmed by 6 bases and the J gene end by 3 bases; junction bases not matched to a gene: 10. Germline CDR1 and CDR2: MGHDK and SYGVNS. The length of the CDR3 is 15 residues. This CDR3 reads CASRQTGHRDTEAFF. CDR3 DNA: TGTGCCAGCAGGCAGACAGGGCACAGGGACACTGAAGCTTTCTTT.

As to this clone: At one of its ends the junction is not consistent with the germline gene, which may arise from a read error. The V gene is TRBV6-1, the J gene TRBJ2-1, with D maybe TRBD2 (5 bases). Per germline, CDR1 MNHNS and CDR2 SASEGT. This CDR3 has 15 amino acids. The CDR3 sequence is CASREGPGAYNEQFF. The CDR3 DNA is TGTGCCAGCAGAGAAGGGCCCGGGGCCTACAATGAGCAGTTCTTC.

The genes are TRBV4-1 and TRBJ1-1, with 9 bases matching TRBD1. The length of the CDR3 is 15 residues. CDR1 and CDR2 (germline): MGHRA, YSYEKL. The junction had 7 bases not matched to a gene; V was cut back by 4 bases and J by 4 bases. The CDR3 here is CASSPEGQGITEAFF. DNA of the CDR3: TGCGCCAGCAGCCCGGAGGGACAGGGTATCACTGAAGCTTTCTTT.

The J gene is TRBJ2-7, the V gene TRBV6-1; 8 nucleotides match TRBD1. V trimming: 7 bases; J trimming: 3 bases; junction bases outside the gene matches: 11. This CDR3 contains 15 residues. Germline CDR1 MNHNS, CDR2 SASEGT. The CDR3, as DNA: TGTGCCAGCAACTTTGGACAGGGTATGGTCTACGAGCAGTACTTC. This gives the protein CASNFGQGMVYEQYF.

CDR3 coding DNA: TGCGCCAGCAGCTTGGGAAATAGCGGTTCCGTTCGCAATGAGCAGTTCTTC. This codes for CASSLGNSGSVRNEQFF. This chain joins TRBV5-1 and TRBJ2-1; possible D gene TRBD2, 6 bases. Trimming stripped 0 bases from V and 6 bases from J, with 19 bases between. This CDR3 comprises 17 residues. Germline V CDR1 and CDR2: SGHRS, YFSETQ.